This T cell receptor beta chain was sequenced for a study of blood T cell repertoires in COVID-19. Study background: Nucleic acid was either cDNA or gDNA, and it came from T cells, B-cell-depleted T cells, or PBMCs.

CDR1 is KGHSH, CDR2 LQKENI, per germline. Trimming pared 0 bases from V and 3 bases from J, leaving 9 bases between. This CDR3 spans 15 amino acids. Assignments of participants to cohorts depended upon their own reported clinical history. Recovered status applied to Cohort 3 donors who had two consecutive negative PCRs. It also applied to those with clearance or with symptom resolution. In the authors' methods: Scientists estimated how many nucleated cells there were by amplifying reference gene primers. Produced via immunoSEQ multiplex PCR; TCRdb's table is partial and in-frame only. From that table come the V and J calls and clone size; the DNA was used to work out D and trimming. The sample contains about 310,000 clones, 75% to 90% of which appear only once.

Sequenced material: PBMCs or T cells enriched from blood (not recorded which). This clonotype was obtained from a man aged 60 to 69 who had recovered from COVID-19. The chain couples TRBV18 to TRBJ1-5; D remains unclear. CDR3 in amino acids: CASSPPPGLNQPQHF. In nucleotides, the CDR3 is TGTGCCAGCTCACCACCCCCAGGTCTCAATCAGCCCCAGCATTTT.